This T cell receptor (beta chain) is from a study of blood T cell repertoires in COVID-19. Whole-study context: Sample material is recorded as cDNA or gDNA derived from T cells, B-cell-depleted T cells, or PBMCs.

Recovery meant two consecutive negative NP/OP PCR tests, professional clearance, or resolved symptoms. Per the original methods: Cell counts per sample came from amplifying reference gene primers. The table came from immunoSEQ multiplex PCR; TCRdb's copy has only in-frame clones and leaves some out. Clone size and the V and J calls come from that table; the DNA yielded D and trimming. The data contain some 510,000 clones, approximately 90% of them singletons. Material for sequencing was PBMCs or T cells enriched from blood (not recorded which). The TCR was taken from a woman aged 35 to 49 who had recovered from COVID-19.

DNA for the CDR3: TGTGCCAGTAGTTGGGCTAGCGGAGTGGGGGAGCAGTACTTC. Amino acids: CASSWASGVGEQYF. The chain uses TRBV19 and TRBJ2-7; 7 positions agree with TRBD2. Trimming took 5 bases from V and 7 from J; bases not matched to a gene: 11. Germline V gene sequence: CDR1 LNHDA, CDR2 SQIVND (reference sequence). The CDR3 spans 14 residues.